Following are 30 T cell receptor beta chains from one sample sequenced in a study of identical twins. TCRdb itself ran the 5' RACE reads through MiXCR, one entry per CDR3 protein. The table shows 250,000 or so distinct CDR3 sequences, with about 7.5% occurring only once. Another study also made use of these data, one on yellow fever vaccine responses in identical twins.

The sample consisted of CD8+ T cells sorted from blood. Receptors were obtained from a woman aged 18-29 years in good health.

This clonotype was observed a few times. V usage is TRBV27 and J usage is TRBJ2-7; unclear D gene. The CDR3 spans 13 residues. Germline loops: CDR1 MNHEY, CDR2 SMNVEV (reference sequence). The V gene lost 0 bases and the J gene lost 6 bases, with 9 bases spanning the gap. In nucleotides, the CDR3 is TGTGCCAGCAGTTTATCTAGGACGGGCGAGCAGTACTTC. Translated: CASSLSRTGEQYF.

The chain carries TRBV2 and TRBJ2-3; TRBD1 aligns across 11 bases. CDR3 length equals 15 residues. V shed 10 bases, J shed 1 base, and the junction held 7 bases outside the gene matches. CDR1 and CDR2 from the germline V gene are SNHLY and FYNNEI. This chain's CDR3 is CAIGQGAGGTDTQYF. CDR3 coding DNA: TGTGCCATCGGACAGGGGGCGGGAGGCACAGATACGCAGTATTTT.

V usage is TRBV12-3 or TRBV12-4 and J usage is TRBJ2-7; possible D gene TRBD1, 6 bases. Trimming pared 5 bases from V and 3 bases from J, leaving 14 bases between. The CDR3 sequence is 14 residues long. In nucleotides, the CDR3 is TGTGCCAGCAGTGGGGACACCCTAAACTACGAGCAGTACTTC. Protein: CASSGDTLNYEQYF.

This clonotype occurred a few times. The gene calls are TRBV9 and TRBJ2-7; 8 bases line up with TRBD2. This CDR3 comprises 14 residues. Germline CDR1 SGDLS, CDR2 YYNGEE. The junction had 8 bases not matched to a gene; V was cut back by 4 bases and J by 5 bases. As DNA, the CDR3 is TGTGCCAGCAGCTTAAGCGGGAGTTGGGACGAGCAGTACTTC. Protein product: CASSLSGSWDEQYF.

The V call is TRBV28, the J call TRBJ1-5, with unresolved D. This CDR3 is 14 amino acids long. Germline-derived CDR1 and CDR2 are MDHEN and SYDVKM. Trimming removed 5 bases from V and 6 bases from J, with 14 bases in between. The CDR3 sequence: CASSADGGFQPQHF. The CDR3 nucleotides read TGTGCCAGCAGTGCAGATGGAGGGTTTCAGCCCCAGCATTTT.

This clonotype was seen repeatedly, ten times or more. For the CDR3, the DNA is TGTGCCAGCAGTCTTACAGGGTTTTTCACTGAAGCTTTCTTT. Amino acid sequence: CASSLTGFFTEAFF. This chain connects TRBV7-2 to TRBJ1-1; D possibly corresponds to TRBD1 (6 bases). The CDR3 loop spans 14 amino acids. The ends were cut back, 6 bases at V and 4 bases at J, with 15 bases in the middle. Germline V lookup: CDR1 SGHTA, CDR2 FQGNSA.

This clonotype showed up many times. The chain carries TRBV20-1 and TRBJ1-3, with D perhaps matching TRBD1 (6 bases). Germline-derived CDR1 and CDR2 are DFQATT and SNEGSKA (reference sequence). The V gene lost 1 base and the J gene lost 3 bases, with 10 bases spanning the gap. The CDR3 is 14 residues long. The CDR3 reads CSARGQGYGNTIYF. As DNA, the CDR3 is TGCAGTGCTAGAGGGCAGGGGTATGGAAACACCATATATTTT.

This clonotype was counted ten times or more. The genes are TRBV6-4 and TRBJ2-3; 7 nucleotides agree with TRBD1. J was trimmed by 12 bases and V by 0 bases; bases with no gene match: 6. CDR1 and CDR2 from the germline V gene are MRHNA and SNTAGT. The CDR3 is 13 residues long. CDR3 DNA sequence: TGTGCCAGCAGTGACTCGATCCAGGGGGTCCAGTATTTT. It codes for CASSDSIQGVQYF.

The chain has TRBV7-9 and TRBJ2-3, with TRBD2 matching 11 bases. Trimming took 6 bases from V and 2 from J; bases not matched to a gene: 10. Germline V gene data show CDR1 as SEHNR and CDR2 as FQNEAQ (reference sequence). This CDR3 has 17 residues. The CDR3 DNA follows: TGTGCCAGCAGTCCCCCGACTAGCGGGGACTACACAGATACGCAGTATTTT. Its translation: CASSPPTSGDYTDTQYF.

This clonotype was counted many times. The CDR3 DNA is TGCGCCAGCAGCCAAGTCCCAGTGAATACCTACAATGAGCAGTTCTTC. Translated, it gives CASSQVPVNTYNEQFF. This sequence joins TRBV4-1 and TRBJ2-1; D gene ambiguous. CDR1 and CDR2 (germline): MGHRA, YSYEKL. This CDR3 is 16 amino acids long. V was clipped by 1 base and J by 2 bases, with 12 bases between them.

The chain links TRBV27 to TRBJ2-7; TRBD1 matches 9 bases. The CDR3 length is 15 residues. After removal of 0 bases from V and 3 bases from J, the junction contained 3 bases not matched to a gene. The germline V gene encodes CDR1 MNHEY and CDR2 SMNVEV (reference sequence). For the CDR3, the DNA is TGTGCCAGCAGTTTATCCCGGGACAGGGTCTACGAGCAGTACTTC. Translated, it gives CASSLSRDRVYEQYF.

This clonotype was counted a few times. The J gene is TRBJ2-4, the V gene TRBV20-1; no definite D call. The CDR3 is 12 amino acids. Germline V gene data show CDR1 as DFQATT and CDR2 as SNEGSKA (reference sequence). Deletions cut 6 bases from V and 5 bases from J, with 11 bases between. The CDR3 DNA sequence: TGCAGTGCCCCAGAGTTTCAAAACATTCAGTACTTC. Residues: CSAPEFQNIQYF.

The rearrangement uses TRBV13 and TRBJ2-3, with D possibly TRBD1 on 6 matching bases. Looked up from germline, CDR1 is PRHDT and CDR2 is FYEKMQ (reference sequence). Trimming removed 5 bases from V and 4 bases from J, with 16 bases in between. This CDR3 contains 15 residues. The CDR3 sequence: CASSLRTAAPDTQYF. The CDR3 nucleotides are TGTGCCAGCAGCCTCCGGACAGCCGCCCCAGATACGCAGTATTTT. Supplemented by reference TRBV13 and TRBJ2-3, the full variable domain reads AAGVIQSPRHLIKEKRETATLKCYPIPRHDTVYWYQQGPGQDPQFLISFYEKMQSDKGSIPDRFSAQQFSDYHSELNMSSLELGDSALYFCASSLRTAAPDTQYFGPGTRLTVL.

This clonotype has ten or more counts. The chain uses TRBV29-1 and TRBJ2-2; D is possibly TRBD1 or TRBD2 (5 bases each). The CDR3 is 15 amino acids. The germline V gene encodes CDR1 SQVTM and CDR2 ANQGSEA. Trimming took 5 bases from V and 1 from J, leaving 14 bases between them. CDR3 amino acids: CSVFSRERNTGELFF. CDR3 in DNA: TGCAGCGTTTTTTCCAGGGAGAGGAACACCGGGGAGCTGTTTTTT.

This clonotype was observed a few times. The J gene is TRBJ2-7, the V gene TRBV20-1; 11 bases are a match to TRBD2. There are 14 residues in the CDR3. The V and J ends lost 7 bases and 2 bases, in that order; junction bases with no gene match: 7. Germline V CDR1 and CDR2: DFQATT, SNEGSKA (reference sequence). The CDR3 loop reads CSVPLAGAPYEQYV. The CDR3 DNA reads as TGCAGTGTCCCACTAGCGGGGGCACCCTACGAGCAGTACGTC.

This clonotype was picked up many times. The chain links TRBV28 to TRBJ2-2; TRBD2 aligns across 11 bases. The CDR3 consists of 20 residues. CDR1 is MDHEN and CDR2 is SYDVKM in the germline V gene. With V trimmed by 6 bases and J by 0 bases, 15 bases remained unmatched. The CDR3 loop is CASSDPIGTSGPANTGELFF. CDR3 sequence (DNA): TGTGCCAGCAGCGACCCTATCGGGACTAGCGGCCCCGCGAACACCGGGGAGCTGTTTTTT.

J is TRBJ1-2 and V is TRBV6-2 or TRBV6-3, with D tentatively TRBD1 (6 bases). V dropped 6 bases and J dropped 8 bases, with 22 bases sitting between them. The CDR3 covers 15 residues. The germline CDR1 and CDR2 sequences are MNHEY and SVGEGT. The CDR3: CASRPTDRTRGGYTF. DNA of the CDR3: TGTGCCAGCAGACCTACCGACAGGACCAGGGGAGGCTACACCTTC.

This clonotype turned up a few times. The chain combines TRBV6-2 or TRBV6-3 with TRBJ1-5; TRBD1 matches at 8 bases. Trimming removed 0 bases from V and 1 base from J; junction bases left unmatched: 5. From germline, CDR1 is MNHEY and CDR2 SVGEGT. The CDR3 contains 17 residues. Written as DNA, the CDR3 is TGTGCCAGCAGTTACTCGAGGAACAGGGGGAGCAATCAGCCCCAGCATTTT. It yields the protein CASSYSRNRGSNQPQHF.

J is TRBJ2-2 and V is TRBV14; the D is unclear. Between the trimmed V and J ends, which lost 1 base and 5 bases, there was a span of 8 bases. CDR1 and CDR2 from the germline V gene are SGHDN and FVKESK. This CDR3 has 14 residues. CDR3: CASSQVILTGELFF. Written as DNA, the CDR3 is TGTGCCAGCAGCCAAGTTATTTTGACCGGGGAGCTGTTTTTT.

The chain joins TRBV7-2 to TRBJ2-1, with D hard to call. Trimming pared 5 bases from V and 6 bases from J, leaving 17 bases between. The CDR3 length is 15 residues. Germline V gives CDR1 SGHTA, CDR2 FQGNSA. The CDR3 region is CASSPVSPRGNEQFF. The CDR3, as DNA: TGTGCCAGCAGCCCCGTCTCCCCCCGAGGCAATGAGCAGTTCTTC.

This clonotype has just a few counts. This sequence joins TRBV6-2 or TRBV6-3 and TRBJ2-1; 12 bases fit TRBD2. The junction had 24 bases not matched to a gene; V was cut back by 5 bases and J by 4 bases. Germline V gene lookup returns CDR1 MNHEY and CDR2 SVGEGT. The CDR3 has 22 residues. The CDR3 region has the DNA TGTGCCAGCAGTACGCCTATGAGGGGGCTAGCGGGAGGGCCGCCCCTATACAATGAGCAGTTCTTC. Protein: CASSTPMRGLAGGPPLYNEQFF.

This clonotype was counted at least ten times. The V call is TRBV15, the J call TRBJ2-5; D unclear. The germline gives CDR1 LNHNV, CDR2 YYDKDF (reference sequence). CDR3 length equals 13 residues. V was pared by 6 bases and J by 4 bases, with 12 bases between. CDR3: CATRQSPRETQYF. The CDR3 DNA follows: TGTGCCACCAGACAAAGCCCTCGAGAGACCCAGTACTTC.

This chain joins TRBV14 and TRBJ1-2; D is uncertain. Germline values: CDR1 SGHDN, CDR2 FVKESK. Trimming took off 1 base at V and 4 bases at J, with 13 bases between the two ends. CDR3 length: 15 amino acids. The CDR3 nucleotides read TGTGCCAGCAGCCAAGTGCTGACGGATATCTATGGCTACACCTTC. This translates into CASSQVLTDIYGYTF.

The chain carries TRBV6-2 or TRBV6-3 and TRBJ2-5, with D perhaps TRBD2 (5 bases). Germline V CDR1 and CDR2: MNHEY, SVGEGT. CDR3 length equals 14 residues. V was trimmed by 2 bases and J by 2 bases, leaving 9 bases between them. CDR3 protein: CASSYEGLQETQYF. DNA of the CDR3: TGTGCCAGCAGTTACGAGGGCCTACAAGAGACCCAGTACTTC.

V usage is TRBV29-1 and J usage is TRBJ1-5, with 8 bases matching TRBD1. Looked up from germline, CDR1 is SQVTM and CDR2 is ANQGSEA. CDR3 length equals 12 residues. The V segment lost 4 bases and the J segment 8 bases; nucleotides outside the gene matches: 4. CDR3 in amino acids: CSVVAQGEPQHF. CDR3 in DNA: TGCAGCGTTGTGGCACAGGGGGAGCCCCAGCATTTT.

The rearrangement joins TRBV2 to TRBJ2-3; 7 nucleotides align to TRBD1. Germline V CDR1 and CDR2: SNHLY, FYNNEI. The CDR3 sequence is 15 residues long. J lost 5 bases, V lost 11 bases, and 16 bases had no gene match. CDR3 loop: CACLPTGWEGDTQYF. Written as DNA, the CDR3 is TGTGCCTGCTTACCGACAGGGTGGGAAGGAGATACGCAGTATTTT.

Points on this clonotype: One base away lies a much larger clone, so this may be a sequencing read error. The chain uses TRBV11-2 and TRBJ1-3; D call uncertain. CDR1 is SGHAT, CDR2 FQNNGV, per germline. This CDR3 is 13 amino acids long. The DNA of the CDR3 is TGTGCCGGCAGCTTAAGTAGTGGAAACACCATATATTTT. Residues: CAGSLSSGNTIYF.

This clonotype was observed a handful of times. V and J are TRBV4-1 and TRBJ2-1, with D perhaps matching TRBD1 or TRBD2 (5 bases each). Germline CDR1 is MGHRA and CDR2 is YSYEKL. Trimming took 2 bases from V and 4 from J, leaving 21 bases between them. This CDR3 comprises 18 residues. CDR3 sequence: CASSQHPLWDLNYNEQFF. In DNA form, the CDR3 reads TGCGCCAGCAGCCAACATCCCCTGTGGGACCTCAATTACAATGAGCAGTTCTTC.

In its sample, this clonotype was seen a few times. The chain combines TRBV12-3 or TRBV12-4 with TRBJ2-7; 7 positions agree with TRBD2. V shed 5 bases, J shed 2 bases, and the junction held 6 bases outside the gene matches. The CDR3 spans 14 residues. The CDR3 protein is CASSLSGHPYEQYF. CDR3 nucleotides: TGTGCCAGCAGTCTTAGCGGGCACCCCTACGAGCAGTACTTC.

The chain recombines TRBV20-1 with TRBJ2-7; weak D call: TRBD2 (5 bases). Germline values: CDR1 DFQATT, CDR2 SNEGSKA (reference sequence). Trimming pared 0 bases from V and 0 bases from J, leaving 9 bases between. There are 14 residues in the CDR3. Here the CDR3 reads CSARDLSGSYEQYF. For the CDR3, the DNA is TGCAGTGCTAGAGATCTAAGCGGCTCCTACGAGCAGTACTTC.